This T cell receptor (beta chain) was captured by sequencing in a study of glioma-infiltrating T cells after dendritic cell vaccination. For the study at large: Dendritic cell vaccination trial patients had either newly diagnosed or recurrent glioblastoma.

Assay: immunoSEQ multiplex PCR; the TCRdb copy retains only in-frame clones and omits some. The sample has about 73,000 clones; over 70% are singletons. This CDR3 contains 15 residues. Deletions cut 3 bases from V and 2 bases from J, with 13 bases between. Per the germline V gene, CDR1 is MNHEY and CDR2 is SMNVEV (reference sequence). The source material was blood, sampled before dendritic cell vaccination. The gene calls are TRBV27 and TRBJ2-5; D unclear. The origin of this receptor is a human donor with glioblastoma. In nucleotides, the CDR3 is TGTGCCAGCAGTTTTTCCTCTATGCTACAAGAGACCCAGTACTTC. As protein: CASSFSSMLQETQYF.